Presented here are 30 T cell receptor beta chains from one specimen sequenced in a study of shared clonotypes between healthy human individuals. Profiled with immunoSEQ multiplex PCR; TCRdb holds only in-frame clones, not every one. The repertoire holds roughly 720,000 clones, with roughly 91% as singletons. What was sequenced was memory CD8+ T cells from PBMCs. Documented subset: CD45RO+ cells pooled with CCR7-negative TemRA cells. These receptor sequences come from a man younger than 35 in good health. Some clones in this sample may be carry-over from other donors' samples.

The J gene is TRBJ1-4, the V gene TRBV4-1, with a weak D call TRBD1 (6 bases). Deletions cut 6 bases from V and 3 bases from J, with 14 bases between. The CDR3 loop spans 15 amino acids. The germline gives CDR1 MGHRA, CDR2 YSYEKL. CDR3 DNA: TGCGCCAGCAGTCGACTTGAGGGGGCTAATGAAAAACTGTTTTTT. It translates to CASSRLEGANEKLFF.

The rearrangement uses TRBV7-9 and TRBJ2-5; D call uncertain. Germline V lookup: CDR1 SEHNR, CDR2 FQNEAQ (reference sequence). Trimming left V 5 bases short and J 5 bases short, with 9 bases between. The CDR3 is 12 amino acids. The CDR3 DNA reads TGTGCCAGCAGCAAAGGAAGGGAGACCCAGTACTTC. Amino acid sequence: CASSKGRETQYF.

The J gene is TRBJ2-3, the V gene TRBV27; tentative D call: TRBD2 (6 bases). V was cut by 4 bases and J by 0 bases, with 11 bases left in between. Germline CDR1 reads MNHEY; CDR2 reads SMNVEV (reference sequence). CDR3 length equals 15 residues. This CDR3 reads CASSSAGLSTDTQYF. In DNA form, the CDR3 reads TGTGCCAGCAGTTCCGCGGGACTCAGCACAGATACGCAGTATTTT.

The CDR3 sequence: CSVHPRGGRETQYF. As DNA, the CDR3 is TGCAGCGTCCATCCAAGAGGGGGCAGGGAGACCCAGTACTTC. V is TRBV29-1 and J is TRBJ2-5, with 7 bases that match TRBD1. CDR1 and CDR2 from the germline V gene are SQVTM and ANQGSEA. Trimming at V came to 6 bases and at J to 5 bases, leaving 12 bases not matched to a gene. The CDR3 contains 14 residues.

V usage is TRBV5-1 and J usage is TRBJ2-1, with TRBD1 matching over 9 bases. The CDR3 runs 15 residues. V lost 7 bases and J lost 0; bases outside the gene matches: 5. Germline assignment: CDR1 SGHRS and CDR2 YFSETQ. DNA of the CDR3: TGCGCCAGCGGGACAGGGTACGGCTCCTACAATGAGCAGTTCTTC. Translation: CASGTGYGSYNEQFF.

This chain uses TRBV6-6 with TRBJ2-2; 9 bases are shared with TRBD1. In germline, CDR1 is MNHNY, CDR2 SVGAGI (reference sequence). This CDR3 contains 15 residues. With 0 bases clipped from V and 6 bases from J, the junction kept 2 bases outside the gene matches. CDR3 sequence reads: CASSYSGQGPGELFF. DNA for the CDR3: TGTGCCAGCAGTTACTCGGGACAGGGTCCCGGGGAGCTGTTTTTT.

The chain links TRBV6-1 to TRBJ1-5, with a possible D match to TRBD1 (6 bases). Trimming stripped 3 bases from V and 0 bases from J, with 12 bases between. Germline V gene sequence: CDR1 MNHNS, CDR2 SASEGT. There are 16 residues in the CDR3. The CDR3 DNA reads TGTGCCAGCAGTGAGGACAGAAGCTATAGCAATCAGCCCCAGCATTTT. Protein sequence: CASSEDRSYSNQPQHF.

This clone was seen a single time. The rearrangement joins TRBV11-2 to TRBJ2-3, with D hard to call. Germline CDR1 and CDR2: SGHAT and FQNNGV. The V gene lost 5 bases and the J gene lost 0 bases, with 24 bases spanning the gap. The CDR3 runs to 19 residues. CDR3 in amino acids: CASSPTSSLSRTSTDTQYF. The CDR3 coding sequence is TGTGCCAGCAGCCCCACCTCATCGCTGTCCCGAACAAGCACAGATACGCAGTATTTT. Supplemented by reference TRBV11-2 and TRBJ2-3, the full variable domain reads EAGVAQSPRYKIIEKRQSVAFWCNPISGHATLYWYQQILGQGPKLLIQFQNNGVVDDSQLPKDRFSAERLKGVDSTLKIQPAKLEDSAVYLCASSPTSSLSRTSTDTQYFGPGTRLTVL.

The V and J genes are TRBV14 and TRBJ2-1; 8 bases line up with TRBD2. This CDR3 spans 16 amino acids. CDR1 is SGHDN and CDR2 is FVKESK in the germline V gene. The J segment lost 9 bases and the V segment lost 5 bases, leaving 15 bases of the junction unmatched. DNA of the CDR3: TGTGCCAGCAGCATAGGGTTTAGCGGGATCTTTGGTGAGCAGTTCTTC. It yields the protein CASSIGFSGIFGEQFF.

This chain links TRBV6-1 with TRBJ1-2; tentatively, D is TRBD1 (5 bases). CDR3 length: 16 amino acids. V dropped 0 bases and J dropped 5 bases, with 16 bases sitting between them. Germline V gives CDR1 MNHNS, CDR2 SASEGT. Here the CDR3 reads CASSEALRLWGYGYTF. CDR3 nucleotide sequence: TGTGCCAGCAGTGAAGCGCTTCGCCTCTGGGGGTATGGCTACACCTTC.

This clone showed up just a few times. V gene TRBV4-1 combines with J gene TRBJ2-7, with 8 bases matching TRBD2. The CDR3 length is 14 residues. Unmatched junction bases numbered 4, after V lost 5 bases and J lost 1 base. Germline CDR1 MGHRA, CDR2 YSYEKL. The CDR3 here is CASSEGLESYEQYF. In nucleotides, the CDR3 is TGCGCCAGCAGCGAGGGACTAGAATCCTACGAGCAGTACTTC.

This chain uses TRBV29-1 with TRBJ2-7; D not resolved. Deletions cut 5 bases from V and 2 bases from J, with 7 bases between. The CDR3 spans 11 residues. Germline V CDR1 and CDR2: SQVTM, ANQGSEA. CDR3 DNA: TGCAGCGTTCGACGGACCTACGAGCAGTACTTC. Amino acid sequence: CSVRRTYEQYF.

The rearrangement uses TRBV7-2 and TRBJ2-1; weak D call: TRBD2 (5 bases). The length of the CDR3 is 15 residues. CDR1 is SGHTA and CDR2 is FQGNSA in the germline V gene. Trimming cost V 6 bases and J 5 bases, with 17 bases left between them. CDR3 region: CASRRDPTGNNEQFF. The CDR3, as DNA: TGTGCCAGCAGACGCGACCCTACGGGGAACAATGAGCAGTTCTTC.

Comment on this clone: The identical CDR3 is also encoded by other nucleotide sequences in the sample. The V gene is TRBV29-1, the J gene TRBJ1-1; TRBD1 is a possible D gene (6 bases). V was shortened by 3 bases and J by 5 bases, with 7 bases between the two germline ends. Germline loops: CDR1 SQVTM, CDR2 ANQGSEA. There are 11 residues in the CDR3. The CDR3 loop reads CSVDRGTEAFF. The CDR3 nucleotides are TGCAGCGTTGACAGGGGTACTGAAGCTTTCTTT.

The chain is built from TRBV27 and TRBJ1-1, with D unclear. CDR3 length equals 14 residues. Trimming cost V 1 base and J 6 bases, with 12 bases left between them. Germline CDR1 reads MNHEY; CDR2 reads SMNVEV (reference sequence). CDR3 bases: TGTGCCAGCAGTTTATTCAGCCTCCATCCTGAAGCTTTCTTT. It codes for CASSLFSLHPEAFF.

The gene calls are TRBV11-3 and TRBJ2-1; D is ambiguous. CDR1 is SGHNT, CDR2 YENEEA, per germline. Deletions cut 6 bases from V and 4 bases from J, with 10 bases between. The CDR3 consists of 13 residues. The CDR3 sequence: CASSLTVYNEQFF. In DNA form, the CDR3 reads TGTGCCAGCAGTCTCACAGTATACAATGAGCAGTTCTTC.

The genes are TRBV10-3 and TRBJ2-2; D is perhaps TRBD1 or TRBD2 (6 bases each). In germline, CDR1 is ENHRY, CDR2 SYGVKD. V lost 4 bases, J lost 4 bases, and 13 bases lay in between. The CDR3 totals 15 residues. The CDR3: CAISVEGGATGELFF. CDR3 DNA sequence: TGTGCCATCAGTGTAGAGGGGGGCGCCACCGGGGAGCTGTTTTTT.

This chain links TRBV29-1 with TRBJ2-3, with 11 bases matching TRBD2. The germline gives CDR1 SQVTM, CDR2 ANQGSEA. This CDR3 has 15 residues. Unmatched junction bases numbered 5, after V lost 6 bases and J lost 0 bases. CDR3 DNA: TGCAGCGTCTGGGGGACTAGCGGTAGCACAGATACGCAGTATTTT. Translating gives CSVWGTSGSTDTQYF.

The genes are TRBV13 and TRBJ2-4, with 9 nucleotides matching TRBD2. Germline V gene lookup returns CDR1 PRHDT and CDR2 FYEKMQ (reference sequence). This CDR3 has 19 amino acids. V lost 4 bases to trimming and J lost 4 bases; unmatched junction nucleotides: 17. Here the CDR3 reads CASSSAGGPGLGGKNIQYF. The CDR3 bases are TGTGCCAGCAGCTCCGCGGGAGGGCCTGGACTAGGGGGGAAAAACATTCAGTACTTC.

The V gene is TRBV5-1, the J gene TRBJ2-5, with 15 positions matching TRBD2. After removal of 1 base from V and 8 bases from J, the junction contained 6 bases not matched to a gene. The germline V gene encodes CDR1 SGHRS and CDR2 YFSETQ. The CDR3 covers 16 residues. The DNA of the CDR3 is TGCGCCAGCAGCTTGTCCCCGGGACTAGCGGGAGGTACCCAGTACTTC. It specifies CASSLSPGLAGGTQYF.

The chain carries TRBV4-1 and TRBJ1-1, with D uncertain. CDR1 and CDR2 from the germline V gene are MGHRA and YSYEKL. Trimming left V 4 bases short and J 1 base short, with 10 bases between. This CDR3 has 14 amino acids. For the CDR3, the DNA is TGCGCCAGCAGCCCTGAACCGACGAACACTGAAGCTTTCTTT. Residues: CASSPEPTNTEAFF.

The rearrangement uses TRBV5-6 and TRBJ1-1; no reliable D call. Germline CDR1 SGHDT, CDR2 YYEEEE. The CDR3 spans 12 residues. Trimming stripped 0 bases from V and 9 bases from J, with 9 bases between. The CDR3 DNA reads TGTGCCAGCAGCTTGGTCACACTACAAGCTTTCTTT. Translation: CASSLVTLQAFF. Full variable domain (missing parts from reference TRBV5-6 and TRBJ1-1): DAGVTQSPTHLIKTRGQQVTLRCSPKSGHDTVSWYQQALGQGPQFIFQYYEEEERQRGNFPDRFSGHQFPNYSSELNVNALLLGDSALYLCASSLVTLQAFFGQGTRLTVV.

This chain joins TRBV7-3 and TRBJ2-1; D unclear. The CDR3 covers 14 residues. V was shortened by 1 base and J by 4 bases, with 8 bases between the two germline ends. In germline, CDR1 is SGHTA, CDR2 FQGTGA. The CDR3 region is CASSLSGSYNEQFF. The CDR3 coding sequence is TGTGCCAGCAGCTTAAGTGGTAGTTACAATGAGCAGTTCTTC.

This chain links TRBV27 with TRBJ2-1; perhaps TRBD2 as D (6 bases). Germline CDR1 and CDR2: MNHEY and SMNVEV (reference sequence). The CDR3 loop spans 16 amino acids. V shed 5 bases and J shed 1 base, with 15 bases lying between them. CDR3 coding DNA: TGTGCCAGCAGTATCGGGAGCAGGGTTTCCTACAATGAGCAGTTCTTC. Translation gives CASSIGSRVSYNEQFF.

The chain combines TRBV6-6 with TRBJ1-3, with unresolved D. Trimming cost V 6 bases and J 2 bases, with 17 bases left between them. This CDR3 has 16 amino acids. Germline assignment: CDR1 MNHNY and CDR2 SVGAGI (reference sequence). The CDR3 loop reads CASSPTLPVPGNTIYF. The CDR3 DNA sequence: TGTGCCAGCAGCCCCACTTTACCGGTACCTGGAAACACCATATATTTT.

The V gene is TRBV27, the J gene TRBJ2-7; D is perhaps TRBD1 (6 bases). Germline lookup yields CDR1 MNHEY and CDR2 SMNVEV (reference sequence). The V end lost 6 bases, the J end lost 0 bases, and 9 bases lay between the germline ends. The CDR3 length is 13 residues. The CDR3 spells CASRDRSSYEQYF. CDR3 nucleotide sequence: TGTGCCAGCAGAGACAGGAGCTCCTACGAGCAGTACTTC.

A remark on this clone: A far larger clone is one nucleotide away, so this likely arose from a read error. This sample also contains other DNA sequences that code for the same CDR3. V is TRBV7-9 and J is TRBJ2-6; D is perhaps TRBD1 (5 bases). From germline, CDR1 is SEHNR and CDR2 FQNEAQ (reference sequence). This CDR3 is 15 amino acids long. CDR3: CASRHQSSGANVLTF. CDR3 coding DNA: TGTGCCAGCAGACACCAGAGCTCTGGGGCCAACGTCCTAACTTTC.

The chain links TRBV7-9 to TRBJ1-1; 8 bases map to TRBD1. Trimming removed 7 bases from V and 7 bases from J; junction bases left unmatched: 2. Germline V gene lookup returns CDR1 SEHNR and CDR2 FQNEAQ (reference sequence). The CDR3 spans 11 residues. The chain's CDR3 is CASNTGGEAFF. Written as DNA, the CDR3 is TGTGCCAGCAACACAGGGGGTGAAGCTTTCTTT.

V usage is TRBV7-3 and J usage is TRBJ2-2, with 12 nucleotides matching TRBD2. The CDR3 totals 20 residues. After removal of 0 bases from V and 4 bases from J, the junction contained 12 bases not matched to a gene. CDR1 and CDR2 (germline): SGHTA, FQGTGA. As DNA, the CDR3 is TGTGCCAGCAGCTTAACACAAAACGGGACTAGCGGGCACCTCACCGGGGAGCTGTTTTTT. Encoded protein: CASSLTQNGTSGHLTGELFF.

This chain uses TRBV12-5 with TRBJ1-2, with D maybe TRBD1 (5 bases). The CDR3 runs 13 residues. The germline V and J ends were trimmed by 1 base and 2 bases, with 5 bases remaining between them. Looked up from germline, CDR1 is LGHNT and CDR2 is FRNRAP. The CDR3 nucleotides read TGTGCTAGTGGTTTGGGGGGCAACTATGGCTACACCTTC. It yields the protein CASGLGGNYGYTF.